The present T cell receptor beta chain was sequenced within a study of blood T cell repertoires in COVID-19. Looking at the study overall: PBMCs, B-cell-depleted T cells, or T cells provided the cDNA or gDNA that made up the material.

The CDR3 has 18 residues. Trimming removed 4 bases from V and 6 bases from J; junction bases left unmatched: 19. Per germline, CDR1 MGHRA and CDR2 YSYEKL. Authors' data handling: Scientists estimated how many nucleated cells there were by amplifying reference gene primers. Profiled with immunoSEQ multiplex PCR; TCRdb holds only in-frame clones, not every one. From that table come the V and J calls and clone size; the DNA was used to work out D and trimming. The sample records roughly 82,000 clones, around 80% being singletons. The chain employs TRBV4-1 and TRBJ1-1, with 8 positions matching TRBD1. This clonotype was obtained from a woman aged 60-75 years with acute or convalescent COVID-19. Sequenced input: peripheral blood. The CDR3 protein is CASSRPPGVRQGMPEAFF. CDR3 DNA sequence: TGCGCCAGCAGCCGACCGCCCGGTGTTAGACAGGGGATGCCTGAAGCTTTCTTT.